The 11 T cell receptor beta chains presented below share a single source sample, sequenced in a study of spatial heterogeneity in lung cancer. From the 5' RACE reads, TCRdb called clonotypes with MiXCR, one entry per CDR3 protein. Seen here are 25,000 to 30,000 distinct CDR3 sequences, roughly 7.4% observed once, and the top ten hold about 24%. The study, taken as a whole, reports: Tumoral mutation counts were tracked by counts of expanded intratumoral alpha and beta TCRs.

Time point denoted: sample taken at primary tumor resection. No cognate antigen is known for these TCRs. The specimen was lung tumor tissue, collected at surgery. The receptors shown here come from a male donor with early-stage non-small cell lung cancer.

This clonotype was seen repeatedly, ten times or more. The chain joins TRBV6-2 or TRBV6-3 to TRBJ1-5; D is undetermined. This CDR3 region has 12 residues. Per germline, CDR1 MNHEY and CDR2 SVGEGT. Trimming pared 6 bases from V and 3 bases from J, leaving 6 bases between. The CDR3 DNA is TGTGCCAGCAGAGGACCCAATCAGCCCCAGCATTTT. It yields the protein CASRGPNQPQHF.

In its sample, this clonotype was seen many times. J is TRBJ2-5 and V is TRBV13; TRBD1 might be the D (5 bases). The V and J ends lost 3 bases and 4 bases respectively, with 9 bases between them. CDR3 length: 13 residues. CDR1 PRHDT and CDR2 FYEKMQ come from the germline V gene (reference sequence). The CDR3, as DNA: TGTGCCAGCAGCTTTAGGGGTGGAGAGACCCAGTACTTC. Translated, it gives CASSFRGGETQYF.

By sample share, this clonotype is medium-sized. The chain employs TRBV11-2 and TRBJ1-1, with D unclear. The length of the CDR3 is 13 residues. Between the trimmed V and J ends, which lost 5 bases and 1 base, there was a span of 8 bases. The V gene's germline CDR1 is SGHAT and CDR2 FQNNGV. The DNA of the CDR3 is TGTGCCAGCAGCGATACACGGAACACTGAAGCTTTCTTT. This translates into CASSDTRNTEAFF.

The J gene is TRBJ1-5, the V gene TRBV20-1, with D perhaps matching TRBD1 (5 bases). Germline CDR1 reads DFQATT; CDR2 reads SNEGSKA (reference sequence). The CDR3 runs to 14 residues. Between the trimmed V and J ends, which lost 5 bases and 2 bases, there was a span of 13 bases. CDR3 coding DNA: TGCAGTGCTTCCCGGAGGGGAGGCAATCAGCCCCAGCATTTT. This sequence encodes CSASRRGGNQPQHF.

This clonotype has ten or more counts. The V call is TRBV28, the J call TRBJ2-7, with 7 bases matching TRBD1. Germline values: CDR1 MDHEN, CDR2 SYDVKM. Trimming removed 5 bases from V and 9 bases from J; junction bases left unmatched: 16. This CDR3 comprises 15 residues. The CDR3 nucleotides read TGTGCCAGCAGTCCCCGGGACAGACCCTTTGAGGTGCAGTACTTC. As protein: CASSPRDRPFEVQYF. Together with reference TRBV28 and TRBJ2-7, the CDR3 gives the full variable domain: DVKVTQSSRYLVKRTGEKVFLECVQDMDHENMFWYRQDPGLGLRLIYFSYDVKMKEKGDIPEGYSVSREKKERFSLILESASTNQTSMYLCASSPRDRPFEVQYFGPGTRLTVT.

This clonotype was observed a handful of times. The rearrangement uses TRBV20-1 and TRBJ1-1; D might be TRBD1 (5 bases). CDR1 and CDR2 (germline): DFQATT, SNEGSKA (reference sequence). Trimming took off 3 bases at V and 4 bases at J, with 12 bases between the two ends. The CDR3 is 13 amino acids. This chain's CDR3 is CSAREGKGTEAFF. The CDR3 region has the DNA TGCAGTGCTAGGGAGGGGAAGGGCACTGAAGCTTTCTTT.

This clonotype showed up many times. CDR3 in DNA: TGTGCCAGCAGCTTAGAATGGGACCACGAGCAGTACTTC. Its translation is CASSLEWDHEQYF. V and J are TRBV7-9 and TRBJ2-7; tentatively, D is TRBD1 or TRBD2 (5 bases each). This CDR3 contains 13 residues. Germline CDR1 reads SEHNR; CDR2 reads FQNEAQ (reference sequence). Trimming stripped 1 base from V and 5 bases from J, with 9 bases between.

This clonotype was detected ten times or more. The rearrangement links TRBV6-2 or TRBV6-3 to TRBJ1-1, with D unresolved. The germline V gene encodes CDR1 MNHEY and CDR2 SVGEGT. The CDR3 covers 12 residues. Trimming stripped 3 bases from V and 7 bases from J, with 9 bases between. The CDR3 sequence: CASSYSLGEAFF. For the CDR3, the DNA is TGTGCCAGCAGTTATTCCCTCGGTGAAGCTTTCTTT.

The chain uses TRBV2 and TRBJ2-1; either TRBD1 or TRBD2 may supply D (5 bases each). Per germline, CDR1 SNHLY and CDR2 FYNNEI. The CDR3 is 13 residues long. Trimming took off 7 bases at V and 7 bases at J, with 14 bases between the two ends. CDR3 coding DNA: TGTGCCAGCACCCTTGGGACGGGGAATGAGCAGTTCTTC. It specifies CASTLGTGNEQFF.

This clonotype was observed at least ten times. V gene TRBV9 combines with J gene TRBJ1-3, with no clear D. The CDR3 length is 12 residues. V was pared by 0 bases and J by 4 bases, with 2 bases between. Looked up from germline, CDR1 is SGDLS and CDR2 is YYNGEE. DNA for the CDR3: TGTGCCAGCAGCGTAGTCGGAAACACCATATATTTT. This encodes CASSVVGNTIYF. Based on the CDR3 plus reference TRBV9 and TRBJ1-3, the full variable domain is DSGVTQTPKHLITATGQRVTLRCSPRSGDLSVYWYQQSLDQGLQFLIQYYNGEERAKGNILERFSAQQFPDLHSELNLSSLELGDSALYFCASSVVGNTIYFGEGSWLTVV.

CDR3 coding DNA: TGTGCCAGCAGCTCCGGGACTAGCGGGGGCACAGATACGCAGTATTTT. It translates to CASSSGTSGGTDTQYF. The gene calls are TRBV5-4 and TRBJ2-3, with 13 positions matching TRBD2. V was clipped by 3 bases and J by 1 base; unmatched bases: 2. There are 16 residues in the CDR3. The germline CDR1 and CDR2 sequences are SGHNT and YYREEE (reference sequence).